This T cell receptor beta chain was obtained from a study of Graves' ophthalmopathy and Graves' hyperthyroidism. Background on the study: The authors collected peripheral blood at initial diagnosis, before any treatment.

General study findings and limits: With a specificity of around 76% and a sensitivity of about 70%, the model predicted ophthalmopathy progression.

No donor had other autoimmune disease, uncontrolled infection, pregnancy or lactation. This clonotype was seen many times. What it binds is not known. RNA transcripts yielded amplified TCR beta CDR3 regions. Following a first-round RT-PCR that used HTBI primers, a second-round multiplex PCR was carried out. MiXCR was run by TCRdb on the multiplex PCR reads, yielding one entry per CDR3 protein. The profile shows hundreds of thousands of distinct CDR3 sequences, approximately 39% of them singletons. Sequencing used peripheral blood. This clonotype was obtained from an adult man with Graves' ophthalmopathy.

CDR3 loop: CSGGPRGNTGELFF. CDR3 in DNA: TGCAGCGGTGGCCCCAGGGGAAACACCGGGGAGCTGTTTTTT. The V gene is TRBV29-1, the J gene TRBJ2-2, with a tentative D call TRBD1 (6 bases). This CDR3 comprises 14 residues. CDR1 is SQVTM and CDR2 is ANQGSEA in the germline V gene. Trimming left V 7 bases short and J 2 bases short, with 14 bases between.